These 32 T cell receptor beta chains were all obtained from the same sample, sequenced in a study of blood T cells in healthy people across ages. A second PCR of 7 to 11 cycles used a sample-barcoded 5' primer and a J-beta primer mix. TCRdb re-called the 5' RACE reads with MiXCR, one entry per CDR3 protein. The sample includes 550,000 to 750,000 distinct CDR3 sequences, 20% to 25% of them seen just once. The source material was blood. The receptors derive from a man between 65 and 79 years old in good health.

This clonotype was seen only a few times. This chain joins TRBV7-8 and TRBJ2-1; TRBD1 is a possible D gene (6 bases). V lost 5 bases and J lost 9, with 23 bases in between. CDR1 SGHVS and CDR2 FQNEAQ come from the germline V gene. The length of the CDR3 is 16 residues. The CDR3 nucleotides read TGTGCCAGCAGCCATCAAAACGACAGGTTGAAAGGTGAGCAGTTCTTC. It codes for CASSHQNDRLKGEQFF.

This clonotype was recorded many times. The chain carries TRBV20-1 and TRBJ2-2; no clear D. Germline CDR1 and CDR2: DFQATT and SNEGSKA (reference sequence). The CDR3 length is 12 residues. The V end lost 5 bases, the J end lost 7 bases, and 11 bases lay between the germline ends. The CDR3 bases are TGCAGTGCTTCCCGGGTTGGCGGGGAGCTGTTTTTT. It specifies CSASRVGGELFF.

This clonotype was seen a handful of times. J is TRBJ1-1 and V is TRBV2; D perhaps matches TRBD1 (5 bases). The germline gives CDR1 SNHLY, CDR2 FYNNEI. V was cut by 6 bases and J by 5 bases, with 16 bases left in between. This CDR3 has 14 residues. DNA for the CDR3: TGTGCCAGCAGCCAACACAGGAATGGGACTGAAGCTTTCTTT. This translates into CASSQHRNGTEAFF.

Only one count was recorded for this clonotype. The genes are TRBV20-1 and TRBJ1-1; the D is unclear. V was cut by 5 bases and J by 7 bases, with 11 bases left in between. The CDR3 extends over 11 amino acids. Germline V lookup: CDR1 DFQATT, CDR2 SNEGSKA (reference sequence). The CDR3 nucleotides read TGCAGTGCTTCAGACGGGGATGAAGCTTTCTTT. It specifies CSASDGDEAFF.

In this sample, this clonotype turned up many times. The chain carries TRBV5-1 and TRBJ2-7; 11 nucleotides align to TRBD1. CDR1 is SGHRS and CDR2 is YFSETQ in the germline V gene. The trim removed 3 bases at V and 6 bases at J, leaving 5 bases unmatched. The CDR3 loop spans 14 amino acids. CDR3: CASSWTGGKGEQYF. CDR3 bases: TGCGCCAGCAGCTGGACAGGGGGCAAAGGCGAGCAGTACTTC. The complete variable domain, with remaining parts taken from reference TRBV5-1 and TRBJ2-7, reads KAGVTQTPRYLIKTRGQQVTLSCSPISGHRSVSWYQQTPGQGLQFLFEYFSETQRNKGNFPGRFSGRQFSNSRSEMNVSTLELGDSALYLCASSWTGGKGEQYFGPGTRLTVT.

This clonotype was observed a few times. The chain joins TRBV13 to TRBJ2-1; D is perhaps TRBD1 or TRBD2 (6 bases each). V was shortened by 3 bases and J by 4 bases, with 13 bases between the two germline ends. The CDR3 has 15 residues. The germline CDR1 and CDR2 sequences are PRHDT and FYEKMQ (reference sequence). This chain's CDR3 is CASSFTGAGYNEQFF. In DNA, the CDR3 is TGTGCCAGCAGCTTCACGGGGGCCGGGTACAATGAGCAGTTCTTC.

This chain joins TRBV30 and TRBJ2-1; TRBD2 matches at 14 bases. Looked up from germline, CDR1 is GTSNPN and CDR2 is SVGIG (reference sequence). With 5 bases clipped from V and 9 bases from J, the junction kept 3 bases outside the gene matches. There are 13 residues in the CDR3. As DNA, the CDR3 is TGTGCCTGGGGTGGACTAGCGGGAGGTGAGCAGTTCTTC. As protein: CAWGGLAGGEQFF.

This rearrangement joins TRBV5-1 to TRBJ2-1; weak D call: TRBD2 (5 bases). CDR3 length: 16 amino acids. Trimming pared 0 bases from V and 4 bases from J, leaving 14 bases between. CDR1 is SGHRS and CDR2 is YFSETQ in the germline V gene. CDR3 in DNA: TGCGCCAGCAGCTTGGGACTATCGCCCTCTTACAATGAGCAGTTCTTC. Translated, it gives CASSLGLSPSYNEQFF.

V and J are TRBV20-1 and TRBJ1-2, with D maybe TRBD1 (5 bases). V was trimmed by 6 bases and J by 4 bases, leaving 12 bases between them. Germline CDR1 reads DFQATT; CDR2 reads SNEGSKA (reference sequence). This CDR3 comprises 12 residues. CDR3 bases: TGCAGTGCCAGGGACCGGACCTATGGCTACACCTTC. It specifies CSARDRTYGYTF.

Worth noting for this clonotype: An end of the junction differs from the germline gene, which may be a read error. This chain joins TRBV7-2 and TRBJ2-5, with a possible D match to TRBD2 (5 bases). Germline V CDR1 and CDR2: SGHTA, FQGNSA. The CDR3 sequence is 14 residues long. The chain's CDR3 is CASSLSTGLETQHF. The CDR3 DNA follows: TGTGCCAGCAGCTTATCGACGGGATTGGAGACCCAGCACTTC. The full variable domain, its missing parts supplied by reference TRBV7-2 and TRBJ2-5, is GAGVSQSPSNKVTEKGKDVELRCDPISGHTALYWYRQSLGQGLEFLIYFQGNSAPDKSGLPSDRFSAERTGGSVSTLTIQRTQQEDSAVYLCASSLSTGLETQHFGPGTRLLVL.

This clonotype appeared many times. The chain has TRBV9 and TRBJ2-3, with 14 nucleotides matching TRBD2. Germline lookup yields CDR1 SGDLS and CDR2 YYNGEE. Trimming cost V 4 bases and J 3 bases; bases outside gene matches: 4. The CDR3 covers 16 residues. In DNA, the CDR3 is TGTGCCAGCAGCACCGGACTAGCGGGAGGAACAGATACGCAGTATTTT. This sequence encodes CASSTGLAGGTDTQYF.

A few counts support this clonotype. This sequence joins TRBV10-3 and TRBJ2-2, with D hard to call. Germline CDR1 reads ENHRY; CDR2 reads SYGVKD. This CDR3 comprises 14 residues. Between the trimmed V and J ends, which lost 2 bases and 2 bases, there was a span of 6 bases. CDR3 sequence: CAISEDGNTGELFF. CDR3 coding DNA: TGTGCCATCAGTGAGGACGGAAACACCGGGGAGCTGTTTTTT.

This clonotype was seen ten or more times. This chain connects TRBV29-1 to TRBJ2-1; 8 bases align to TRBD2. The CDR3 contains 15 residues. Germline trimming cut 7 bases from V and 8 bases from J; bases unmatched to any gene: 16. In germline, CDR1 is SQVTM, CDR2 ANQGSEA. The CDR3 region is CSARVGSGSFDEQFF. The DNA for the CDR3 is TGCAGCGCCCGAGTGGGGAGCGGGAGCTTCGATGAGCAGTTCTTC.

V usage is TRBV6-2 or TRBV6-3 and J usage is TRBJ1-1; TRBD1 matches 7 bases. CDR1 is MNHEY, CDR2 SVGEGT, per germline. V shed 10 bases and J 7 bases; nucleotides not matched to a gene: 9. CDR3 size: 12 residues. CDR3 sequence: CATSPRDSEAFF. The CDR3 DNA follows: TGTGCCACCTCACCTAGGGACAGTGAAGCTTTCTTT.

The CDR3 loop reads CASSQGQGGAGELFF. CDR3 in DNA: TGTGCCAGCAGCCAAGGACAGGGGGGCGCCGGGGAGCTGTTTTTT. J is TRBJ2-2 and V is TRBV4-2, with TRBD1 matching 9 bases. The V segment lost 1 base and the J segment 6 bases; nucleotides outside the gene matches: 3. The CDR3 covers 15 residues. Germline V gives CDR1 LGHNA, CDR2 YNFKEQ.

The J gene is TRBJ2-3, the V gene TRBV11-2; a possible D gene is TRBD2 (6 bases). This CDR3 spans 15 amino acids. Trimming removed 4 bases at V and 5 bases at J, with 16 bases between. CDR1 is SGHAT, CDR2 FQNNGV, per germline. The DNA of the CDR3 is TGTGCCAGCAGCTCCTCCGGGAGAATAGTAGATACGCAGTATTTT. Translating it yields CASSSSGRIVDTQYF. Complete variable domain (other parts from reference TRBV11-2 and TRBJ2-3): EAGVAQSPRYKIIEKRQSVAFWCNPISGHATLYWYQQILGQGPKLLIQFQNNGVVDDSQLPKDRFSAERLKGVDSTLKIQPAKLEDSAVYLCASSSSGRIVDTQYFGPGTRLTVL.

This clonotype was observed a few times. V usage is TRBV12-3 or TRBV12-4 and J usage is TRBJ1-1; D remains unclear. Trimming stripped 2 bases from V and 7 bases from J, with 14 bases between. The CDR3 covers 14 residues. As DNA, the CDR3 is TGTGCCAGCAGTTTAAAAGGACCCCTGAGTGAAGCTTTCTTT. It encodes CASSLKGPLSEAFF.

The chain recombines TRBV15 with TRBJ2-7; D possibly corresponds to TRBD1 (6 bases). This CDR3 has 13 amino acids. Germline CDR1 and CDR2: LNHNV and YYDKDF (reference sequence). The ends were cut back, 2 bases at V and 4 bases at J, with 9 bases in the middle. CDR3 protein: CATSRPTGYEQYF. DNA for the CDR3: TGTGCCACCAGCAGACCTACAGGGTACGAGCAGTACTTC.

CDR3 amino acids: CASSPPKQAGGRNEQFF. The CDR3 bases are TGTGCCAGCTCACCCCCAAAGCAAGCGGGAGGGAGGAATGAGCAGTTCTTC. The chain recombines TRBV18 with TRBJ2-1; TRBD2 matches at 10 bases. The CDR3 sequence is 17 residues long. Per germline, CDR1 KGHSH and CDR2 LQKENI. The J segment lost 7 bases and the V segment lost 3 bases, leaving 12 bases of the junction unmatched.

This sequence joins TRBV10-3 and TRBJ2-1; D possibly corresponds to TRBD2 (6 bases). The V end was cut by 5 bases, the J end by 7 bases, with 18 bases between. CDR1 ENHRY and CDR2 SYGVKD come from the germline V gene. This CDR3 contains 15 residues. The CDR3 coding sequence is TGTGCCATCAGTCGACTAGAATTAAGCGCAAATGAGCAGTTCTTC. The encoded protein is CAISRLELSANEQFF.

The rearrangement uses TRBV6-6 and TRBJ2-1; D is possibly TRBD2 (6 bases). CDR3 length equals 15 residues. Germline V gene sequence: CDR1 MNHNY, CDR2 SVGAGI (reference sequence). V was cut by 3 bases and J by 8 bases, with 17 bases left in between. The CDR3 DNA follows: TGTGCCAGCAGTTATTCTGGCCGGGAGTCTGATGAGCAGTTCTTC. This encodes CASSYSGRESDEQFF.

Only one count was recorded for this clonotype. The chain has TRBV19 and TRBJ2-2; possibly TRBD1 for D (6 bases). V gave up 2 bases and J gave up 0 bases, with 10 bases separating them. The CDR3 is 16 residues long. Germline V gene lookup returns CDR1 LNHDA and CDR2 SQIVND (reference sequence). The DNA of the CDR3 is TGTGCCAGTAGTATAAGGACAGCTACGAACACCGGGGAGCTGTTTTTT. Residues: CASSIRTATNTGELFF. Full variable domain (rest looked up from reference TRBV19 and TRBJ2-2): DGGITQSPKYLFRKEGQNVTLSCEQNLNHDAMYWYRQDPGQGLRLIYYSQIVNDFQKGDIAEGYSVSREKKESFPLTVTSAQKNPTAFYLCASSIRTATNTGELFFGEGSRLTVL.

The gene calls are TRBV10-3 and TRBJ2-3, with D uncertain. The germline CDR1 and CDR2 sequences are ENHRY and SYGVKD. The CDR3 spans 11 residues. DNA for the CDR3: TGTACCACCCGGAGAACAGATACGCAGTATTTT. Translation gives CTTRRTDTQYF.

The V gene is TRBV6-2 or TRBV6-3, the J gene TRBJ2-1, with D perhaps TRBD2 (6 bases). Trimming pared 6 bases from V and 4 bases from J, leaving 13 bases between. The CDR3 totals 14 residues. Germline assignment: CDR1 MNHEY and CDR2 SVGEGT. The CDR3 nucleotides read TGTGCCAGCAGAGTCCGGGACTTTTACAATGAGCAGTTCTTC. The encoded protein is CASRVRDFYNEQFF.

This clonotype was counted between two and nine times. The rearrangement uses TRBV18 and TRBJ2-5, with no clear D. The J call may not be correct, given that the DNA end is closer to TRBJ2-7. Germline CDR1 reads KGHSH; CDR2 reads LQKENI. This CDR3 contains 13 residues. The CDR3 DNA reads as TGTGCCAGCTCACCAAAAGTCTCCTACGAGCAGTACTTC. Encoded protein: CASSPKVSYEQYF.

A word on this clonotype: Mismatch with germline at one junction end may stem from a read error. The V call is TRBV24-1, the J call TRBJ2-5; D might be TRBD1 (6 bases). Germline CDR1 reads KGHDR; CDR2 reads SFDVKD. The CDR3 has 15 amino acids. CDR3 coding DNA: TGTACCACCAGTGATAACCGGGACATCGAAGAGACCCAGTACTTC. It codes for CTTSDNRDIEETQYF.

This clonotype was seen only a few times. The V call is TRBV5-1, the J call TRBJ2-3; D gene unclear. The V end was cut by 2 bases, the J end by 3 bases, with 4 bases between. This CDR3 is 12 amino acids long. Germline V gene data show CDR1 as SGHRS and CDR2 as YFSETQ. CDR3 bases: TGCGCCAGCAGCTTTCCTACAGATACGCAGTATTTT. As protein: CASSFPTDTQYF.

This clonotype was counted between two and nine times. V gene TRBV6-2 or TRBV6-3 combines with J gene TRBJ2-2; no clear D. The V gene lost 7 bases and the J gene lost 4 bases, with 7 bases spanning the gap. CDR1 is MNHEY, CDR2 SVGEGT, per germline. The CDR3 is made up of 12 amino acids. The CDR3 reads CASTQLTGELFF. The CDR3 DNA is TGTGCCAGCACCCAGCTCACCGGGGAGCTGTTTTTT.

This clonotype was found a few times. This rearrangement joins TRBV29-1 to TRBJ2-5; D is ambiguous. This CDR3 comprises 14 residues. The V end was cut by 7 bases, the J end by 2 bases, with 17 bases between. From germline, CDR1 is SQVTM and CDR2 ANQGSEA. The DNA of the CDR3 is TGCAGCGCCATACCCCACAGTTATCAAGAGACCCAGTACTTC. Amino acid sequence: CSAIPHSYQETQYF.

This clonotype was detected a few times. This chain joins TRBV6-5 and TRBJ2-7, with D unclear. This CDR3 has 13 residues. Trimming shortened V by 0 bases and J by 3 bases, and 6 bases separated the two germline ends. In germline, CDR1 is MNHEY, CDR2 SVGAGI. The CDR3 nucleotides read TGTGCCAGCAGTTACTCGATCAGCTACGAGCAGTACTTC. It codes for CASSYSISYEQYF.

The sample holds many counts of this clonotype. This chain joins TRBV3-1 and TRBJ2-4, with D perhaps matching TRBD1 or TRBD2 (6 bases each). CDR1 is LGHDT, CDR2 YNNKEL, per germline (reference sequence). Trimming removed 3 bases from V and 1 base from J, with 10 bases in between. This CDR3 has 15 residues. The CDR3 bases are TGTGCCAGCAGCCAGATAGGGGGGGCCAAAAACATTCAGTACTTC. This sequence encodes CASSQIGGAKNIQYF.

The sample holds a few counts of this clonotype. This chain connects TRBV7-6 to TRBJ2-5, with 8 bases lining up with TRBD2. V was clipped by 5 bases and J by 1 base; unmatched bases: 9. The CDR3 is 16 amino acids. The germline gives CDR1 SGHVS, CDR2 FNYEAQ. CDR3 in DNA: TGTGCCAGCAGCCGATTGATAGCGGGGACCCAAGAGACCCAGTACTTC. Translating it yields CASSRLIAGTQETQYF.